This TCR beta chain derives from a study of T cells in Graves' hyperthyroidism and ophthalmopathy. The investigators amplified TCR beta CDR3 regions from RNA transcripts. First-round RT-PCR of the TCR CDR3 relied on the HTBI primer set. MiXCR, run by TCRdb on the multiplex PCR reads, gives a single entry per CDR3 protein. The sample includes about 290,000 distinct CDR3 sequences, about 15% seen only once; the top ten take over 25%. Germline-derived CDR1 and CDR2 are SEHNR and FQNEAQ (reference sequence). CDR3 length equals 13 residues. This clonotype was observed a few times. Mismatch with germline at one junction end may stem from a read error.

The sequence was obtained from a woman between 45 and 60 years old with Graves' hyperthyroidism that later progressed to Graves' ophthalmopathy. The rearrangement joins TRBV7-9 to TRBJ1-1; D might be TRBD1 (6 bases). Sequences were obtained from blood. CDR3 protein: CARSPGEDIGAFF. CDR3 nucleotides: TGTGCCCGCAGCCCAGGGGAAGACATAGGAGCTTTCTTT.